Given below is one TCR beta chain in context. The sample comes from a study of PD-L1 blockade in urothelial cancer. Study at large: Atezolizumab, begun by patients in about 2014, was given at 1,200 mg intravenously every 3 weeks. About 85% of the roughly 30 patients comprised males who had bladder-origin urothelial cancer.

Repertoires were generated with immunoSEQ multiplex PCR, while TCRdb's copy carries only in-frame clones and drops some. This table holds tens of thousands of clones, approximately 89% found once. Sample time point: peripheral blood 6 weeks after treatment start. V dropped 4 bases and J dropped 0 bases, with 9 bases sitting between them. Germline CDR1 reads SGHTA; CDR2 reads FQGNSA. The CDR3 is 15 residues long. This specimen consisted of PBMCs, obtained around atezolizumab (anti-PD-L1) treatment. The receptor's source is a woman older than 75 with urothelial cancer. This chain joins TRBV7-2 and TRBJ1-4; no clear D gene. The CDR3 nucleotides read TGTGCCAGCAGCTCATACGGTGCAACTAATGAAAAACTGTTTTTT. Protein product: CASSSYGATNEKLFF. Filled out from reference TRBV7-2 and TRBJ1-4, the complete variable domain reads GAGVSQSPSNKVTEKGKDVELRCDPISGHTALYWYRQSLGQGLEFLIYFQGNSAPDKSGLPSDRFSAERTGGSVSTLTIQRTQQEDSAVYLCASSSYGATNEKLFFGSGTQLSVL.